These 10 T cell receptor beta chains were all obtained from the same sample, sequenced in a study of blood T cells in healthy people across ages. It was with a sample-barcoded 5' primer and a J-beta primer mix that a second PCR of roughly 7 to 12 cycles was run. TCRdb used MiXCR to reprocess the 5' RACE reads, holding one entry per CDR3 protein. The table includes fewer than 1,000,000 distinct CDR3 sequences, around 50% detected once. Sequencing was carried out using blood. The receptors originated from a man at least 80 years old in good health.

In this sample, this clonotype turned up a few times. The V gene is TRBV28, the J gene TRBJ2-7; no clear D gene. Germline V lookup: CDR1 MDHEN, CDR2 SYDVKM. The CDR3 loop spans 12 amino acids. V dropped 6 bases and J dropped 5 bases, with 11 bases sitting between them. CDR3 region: CASRPRAHEQYF. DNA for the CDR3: TGTGCCAGCAGGCCCCGGGCCCACGAGCAGTACTTC.

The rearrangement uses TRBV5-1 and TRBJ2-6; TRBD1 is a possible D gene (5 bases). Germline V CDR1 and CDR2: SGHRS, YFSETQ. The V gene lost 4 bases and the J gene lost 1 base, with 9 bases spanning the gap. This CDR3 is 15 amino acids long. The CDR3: CASSPDRSGANVLTF. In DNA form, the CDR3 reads TGCGCCAGCAGCCCAGACAGATCTGGGGCCAACGTCCTGACTTTC.

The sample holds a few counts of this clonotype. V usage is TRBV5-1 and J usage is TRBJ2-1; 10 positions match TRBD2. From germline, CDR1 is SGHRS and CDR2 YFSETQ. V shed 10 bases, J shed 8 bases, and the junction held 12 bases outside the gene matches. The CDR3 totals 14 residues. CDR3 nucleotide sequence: TGCGCCTCGTCGTTAAGCGGGAGGGCCCATGAGCAGTTCTTC. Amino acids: CASSLSGRAHEQFF.

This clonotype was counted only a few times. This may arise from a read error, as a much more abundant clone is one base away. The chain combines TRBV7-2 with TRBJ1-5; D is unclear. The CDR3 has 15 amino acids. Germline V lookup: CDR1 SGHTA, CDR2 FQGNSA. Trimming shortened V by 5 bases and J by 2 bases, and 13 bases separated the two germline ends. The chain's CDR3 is CASSPIRGGNQPQHF. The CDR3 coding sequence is TGTGCCAGCAGCCCTATTCGGGGTGGCAATCAGCCCCAGCATTTT.

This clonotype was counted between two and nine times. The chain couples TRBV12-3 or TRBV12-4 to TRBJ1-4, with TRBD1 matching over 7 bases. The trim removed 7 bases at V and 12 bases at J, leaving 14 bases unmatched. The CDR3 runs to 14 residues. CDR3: CASTLTGRPAELFF. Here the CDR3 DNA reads TGTGCCAGCACCCTGACAGGGCGTCCGGCGGAACTGTTTTTT.

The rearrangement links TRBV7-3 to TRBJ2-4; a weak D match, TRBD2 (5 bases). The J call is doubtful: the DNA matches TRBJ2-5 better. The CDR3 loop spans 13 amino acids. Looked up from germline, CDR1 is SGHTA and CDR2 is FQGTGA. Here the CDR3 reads CASSPGIGETQYF. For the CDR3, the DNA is TGTGCCAGCAGCCCCGGGATTGGGGAGACCCAGTACTTC.

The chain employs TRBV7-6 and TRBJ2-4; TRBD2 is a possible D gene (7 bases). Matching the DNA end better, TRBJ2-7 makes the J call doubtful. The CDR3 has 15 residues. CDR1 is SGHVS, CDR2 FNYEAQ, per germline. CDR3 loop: CASSLGGGGYYEQYF. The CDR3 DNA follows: TGTGCCAGCAGCTTAGGGGGAGGGGGATACTACGAGCAGTACTTC.

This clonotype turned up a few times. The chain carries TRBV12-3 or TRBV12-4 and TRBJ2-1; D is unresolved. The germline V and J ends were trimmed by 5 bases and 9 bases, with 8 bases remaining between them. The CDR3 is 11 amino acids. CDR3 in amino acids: CASSPQGEQFF. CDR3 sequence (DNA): TGTGCCAGCAGTCCTCAAGGTGAGCAGTTCTTC.

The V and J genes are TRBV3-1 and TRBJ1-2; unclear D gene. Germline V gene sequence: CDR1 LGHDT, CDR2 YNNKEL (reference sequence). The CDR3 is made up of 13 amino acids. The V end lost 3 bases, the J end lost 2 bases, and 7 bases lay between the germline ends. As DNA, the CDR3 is TGTGCCAGCAGCCAGGAAAACAACTATGGCTACACCTTC. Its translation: CASSQENNYGYTF. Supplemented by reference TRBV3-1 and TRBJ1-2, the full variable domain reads DTAVSQTPKYLVTQMGNDKSIKCEQNLGHDTMYWYKQDSKKFLKIMFSYNNKELIINETVPNRFSPKSPDKAHLNLHINSLELGDSAVYFCASSQENNYGYTFGSGTRLTVV.

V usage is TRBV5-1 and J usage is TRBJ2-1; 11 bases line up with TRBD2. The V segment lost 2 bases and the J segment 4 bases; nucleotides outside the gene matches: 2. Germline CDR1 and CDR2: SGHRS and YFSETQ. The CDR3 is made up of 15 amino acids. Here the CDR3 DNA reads TGCGCCAGCAGCTTTAGCGGGGGGGCGTACAATGAGCAGTTCTTC. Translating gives CASSFSGGAYNEQFF.